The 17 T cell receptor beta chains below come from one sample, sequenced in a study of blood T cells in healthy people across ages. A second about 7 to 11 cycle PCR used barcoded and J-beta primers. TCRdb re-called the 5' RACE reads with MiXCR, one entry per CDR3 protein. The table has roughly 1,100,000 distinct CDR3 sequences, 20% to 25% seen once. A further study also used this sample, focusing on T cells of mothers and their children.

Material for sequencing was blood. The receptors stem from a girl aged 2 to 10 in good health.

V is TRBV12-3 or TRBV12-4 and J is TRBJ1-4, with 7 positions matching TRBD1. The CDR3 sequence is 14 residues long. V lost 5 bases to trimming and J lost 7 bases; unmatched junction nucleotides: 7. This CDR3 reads CASSGDSMVEKLFF. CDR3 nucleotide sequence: TGTGCCAGCAGTGGGGACAGCATGGTTGAAAAACTGTTTTTT.

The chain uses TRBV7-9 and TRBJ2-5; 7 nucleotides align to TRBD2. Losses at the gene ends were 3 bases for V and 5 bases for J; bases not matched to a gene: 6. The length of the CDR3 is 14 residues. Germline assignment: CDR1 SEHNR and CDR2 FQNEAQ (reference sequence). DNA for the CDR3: TGTGCCAGCAGCTTTCGGGAGGAGATGGAGACCCAGTACTTC. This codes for CASSFREEMETQYF.

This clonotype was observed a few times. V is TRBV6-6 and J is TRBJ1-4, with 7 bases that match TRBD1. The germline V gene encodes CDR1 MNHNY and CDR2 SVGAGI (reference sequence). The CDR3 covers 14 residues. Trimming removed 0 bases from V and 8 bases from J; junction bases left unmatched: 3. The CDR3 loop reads CASSYSTGREKLFF. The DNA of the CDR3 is TGTGCCAGCAGTTACTCGACAGGGCGAGAAAAACTGTTTTTT.

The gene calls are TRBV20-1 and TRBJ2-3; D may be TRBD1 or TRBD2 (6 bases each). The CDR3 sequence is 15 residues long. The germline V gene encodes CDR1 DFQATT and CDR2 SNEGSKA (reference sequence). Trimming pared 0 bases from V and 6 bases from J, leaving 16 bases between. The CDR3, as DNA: TGCAGTGCTAGAGATCTCGAGGGGGGCGAGGATACGCAGTATTTT. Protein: CSARDLEGGEDTQYF.

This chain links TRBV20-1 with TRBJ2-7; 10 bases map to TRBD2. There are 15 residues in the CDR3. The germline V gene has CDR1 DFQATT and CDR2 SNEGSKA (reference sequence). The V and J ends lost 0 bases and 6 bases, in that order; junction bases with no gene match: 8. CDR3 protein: CSARDSQREGSEQYF. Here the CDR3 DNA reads TGCAGTGCTAGAGATTCCCAGCGGGAGGGCTCCGAGCAGTACTTC.

CDR3 nucleotide sequence: TGCGCCAGCAGCCAAGGGACCCCTGCCTCTTCGGGCGGGGCCAACGTCCTGACTTTC. Its protein is CASSQGTPASSGGANVLTF. The chain carries TRBV4-1 and TRBJ2-6; D ambiguous. Germline CDR1 and CDR2: MGHRA and YSYEKL. The CDR3 is made up of 19 amino acids. V was cut by 1 base and J by 4 bases, with 20 bases left in between.

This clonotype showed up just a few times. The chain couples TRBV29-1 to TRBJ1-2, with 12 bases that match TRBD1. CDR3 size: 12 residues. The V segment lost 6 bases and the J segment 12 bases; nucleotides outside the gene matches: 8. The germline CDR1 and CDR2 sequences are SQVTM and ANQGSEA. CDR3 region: CSVVGTGGLDTF. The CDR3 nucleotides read TGCAGCGTGGTGGGGACAGGGGGCCTGGACACCTTC.

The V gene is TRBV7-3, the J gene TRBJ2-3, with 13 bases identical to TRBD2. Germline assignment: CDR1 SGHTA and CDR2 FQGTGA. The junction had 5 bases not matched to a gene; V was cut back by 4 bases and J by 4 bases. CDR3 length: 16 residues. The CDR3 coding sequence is TGTGCCAGCAGCTACTCCGGGACTAGCGGGGCAGATACGCAGTATTTT. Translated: CASSYSGTSGADTQYF. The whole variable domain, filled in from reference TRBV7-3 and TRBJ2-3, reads GAGVSQTPSNKVTEKGKYVELRCDPISGHTALYWYRQSLGQGPEFLIYFQGTGAADDSGLPNDRFFAVRPEGSVSTLKIQRTERGDSAVYLCASSYSGTSGADTQYFGPGTRLTVL.

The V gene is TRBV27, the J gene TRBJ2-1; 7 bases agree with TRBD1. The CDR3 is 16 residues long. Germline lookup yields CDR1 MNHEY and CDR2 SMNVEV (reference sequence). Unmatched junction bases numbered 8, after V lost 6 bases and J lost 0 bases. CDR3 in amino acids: CASRRDNRGSYNEQFF. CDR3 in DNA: TGTGCCAGCAGAAGGGACAACAGGGGCTCCTACAATGAGCAGTTCTTC.

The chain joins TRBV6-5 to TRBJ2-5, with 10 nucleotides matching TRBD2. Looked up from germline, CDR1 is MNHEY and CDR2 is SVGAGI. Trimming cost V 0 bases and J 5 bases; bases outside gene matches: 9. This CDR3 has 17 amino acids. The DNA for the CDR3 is TGTGCCAGCAGTTACTCGTCAACTAGCGGGATATGGGAGACCCAGTACTTC. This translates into CASSYSSTSGIWETQYF.

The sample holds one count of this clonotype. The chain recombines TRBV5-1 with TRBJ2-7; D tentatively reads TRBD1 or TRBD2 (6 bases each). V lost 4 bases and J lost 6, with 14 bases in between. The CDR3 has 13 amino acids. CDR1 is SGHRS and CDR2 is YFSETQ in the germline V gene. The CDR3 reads CASSKTRGLEQYF. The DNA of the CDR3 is TGCGCCAGCAGCAAAACCAGGGGACTCGAGCAGTACTTC.

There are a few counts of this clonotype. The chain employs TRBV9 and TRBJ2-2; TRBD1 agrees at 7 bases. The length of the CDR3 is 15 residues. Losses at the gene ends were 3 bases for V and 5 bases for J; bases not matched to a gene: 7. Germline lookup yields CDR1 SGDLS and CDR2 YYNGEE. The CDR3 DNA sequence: TGTGCCAGCAGCGCTCGGGACAGTTGGACCGGGGAGCTGTTTTTT. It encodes CASSARDSWTGELFF.

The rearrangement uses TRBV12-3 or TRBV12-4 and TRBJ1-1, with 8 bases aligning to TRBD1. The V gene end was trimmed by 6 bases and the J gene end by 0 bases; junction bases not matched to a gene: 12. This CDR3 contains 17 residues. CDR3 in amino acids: CASSQGAQREVNTEAFF. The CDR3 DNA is TGTGCCAGCAGCCAGGGGGCGCAAAGGGAAGTGAACACTGAAGCTTTCTTT.

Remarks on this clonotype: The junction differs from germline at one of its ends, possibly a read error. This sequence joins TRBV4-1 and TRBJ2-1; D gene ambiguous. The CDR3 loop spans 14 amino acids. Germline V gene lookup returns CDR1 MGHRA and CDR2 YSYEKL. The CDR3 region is CASSQDRYGRPEYF. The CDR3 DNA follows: TGCGCCAGCAGCCAAGATCGTTATGGCAGGCCGGAGTACTTC.

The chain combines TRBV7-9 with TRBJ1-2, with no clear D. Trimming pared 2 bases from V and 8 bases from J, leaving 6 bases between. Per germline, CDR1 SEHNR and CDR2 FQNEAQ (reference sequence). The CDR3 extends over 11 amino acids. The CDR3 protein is CASSLIAGYTF. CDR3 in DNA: TGTGCCAGCAGCTTAATAGCAGGCTACACCTTC. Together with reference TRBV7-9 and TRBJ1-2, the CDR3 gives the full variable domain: DTGVSQNPRHKITKRGQNVTFRCDPISEHNRLYWYRQTLGQGPEFLTYFQNEAQLEKSRLLSDRFSAERPKGSFSTLEIQRTEQGDSAMYLCASSLIAGYTFGSGTRLTVV.

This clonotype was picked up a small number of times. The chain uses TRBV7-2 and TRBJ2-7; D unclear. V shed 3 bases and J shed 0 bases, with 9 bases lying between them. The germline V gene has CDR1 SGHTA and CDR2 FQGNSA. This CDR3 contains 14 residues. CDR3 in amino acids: CASSFSADSYEQYF. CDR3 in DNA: TGTGCCAGCAGCTTTTCGGCCGACTCCTACGAGCAGTACTTC.

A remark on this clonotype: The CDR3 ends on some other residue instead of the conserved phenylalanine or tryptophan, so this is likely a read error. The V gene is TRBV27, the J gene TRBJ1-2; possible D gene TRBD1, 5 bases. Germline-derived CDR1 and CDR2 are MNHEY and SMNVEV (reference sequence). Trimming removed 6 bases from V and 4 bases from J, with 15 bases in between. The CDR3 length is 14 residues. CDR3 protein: CASSQVKDSYGYTL. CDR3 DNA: TGTGCCAGCAGCCAAGTCAAAGACAGCTATGGCTACACCCTC.